The present T cell receptor beta chain was sequenced within a study of shared clonotypes between healthy human individuals. Method: immunoSEQ multiplex PCR; TCRdb's copy keeps in-frame clones and lacks some. The table records approximately 700,000 clones, roughly 73% of them present only once. Findings and limits, study-wide: As a rule, naive subsets had a larger estimated richness than memory subsets. A reduction in generation probabilities was seen for non-shared clonotypes relative to those shared by all four donors.

A word on this clone: Its antigen is unidentified.

This CDR3 is built from 14 residues. Germline CDR1 reads MNHEY; CDR2 reads SMNVEV (reference sequence). V was cut by 0 bases and J by 3 bases, with 8 bases left in between. The source material was memory CD4+ T cells sorted from blood. Subset in this sample: CD45RA-negative fraction. The TCR comes from a woman in her thirties in good health. V is TRBV27 and J is TRBJ2-5; D is undetermined. CDR3 residues: CASSLSWAKETQYF. Here the CDR3 DNA reads TGTGCCAGCAGTTTATCTTGGGCGAAAGAGACCCAGTACTTC.